A single sample is the source of the 13 T cell receptor beta chains below, sequenced in a study of cytomegalovirus exposure and HLA in healthy donors. The PCR used 60 Vbeta and 13 Jbeta primers. The repertoire was sequenced with immunoSEQ multiplex PCR; TCRdb's copy has only in-frame clones and lacks some. The sample holds roughly 190,000 clones, under 85% seen once. The source material was PBMCs. These receptors were obtained from a woman in her forties or fifties in good health and CMV-seropositive.

The V and J genes are TRBV10-3 and TRBJ2-2; D possibly corresponds to TRBD1 (6 bases). This CDR3 is built from 16 residues. Trimming stripped 7 bases from V and 0 bases from J, with 15 bases between. The germline V gene has CDR1 ENHRY and CDR2 SYGVKD. CDR3 sequence: CAINGDRTANTGELFF. The CDR3 DNA reads TGTGCCATCAACGGAGACAGGACGGCGAACACCGGGGAGCTGTTTTTT.

This clone was detected only a few times. The chain couples TRBV5-1 to TRBJ1-1, with no clear D. The germline V gene encodes CDR1 SGHRS and CDR2 YFSETQ. V was cut by 4 bases and J by 5 bases, with 12 bases left in between. This CDR3 comprises 13 residues. The CDR3 DNA sequence: TGCGCCAGCAGCGCGCTGGGAGATACTGAAGCTTTCTTT. Translation: CASSALGDTEAFF.

The chain is built from TRBV18 and TRBJ1-3, with D tentatively TRBD1 (6 bases). The V gene lost 2 bases and the J gene lost 0 bases, with 8 bases spanning the gap. This CDR3 region has 15 residues. CDR1 and CDR2 from the germline V gene are KGHSH and LQKENI. The CDR3 DNA is TGTGCCAGCTCACCAGACAGGTTCTCTGGAAACACCATATATTTT. It encodes CASSPDRFSGNTIYF.

This chain links TRBV7-2 with TRBJ1-2; TRBD1 matches 7 bases. Trimming took 5 bases from V and 6 from J; bases not matched to a gene: 12. Germline V gene lookup returns CDR1 SGHTA and CDR2 FQGNSA. There are 15 residues in the CDR3. CDR3 amino acids: CASSPPLIQGDGYTF. The CDR3 region has the DNA TGTGCCAGCAGCCCACCGCTTATCCAGGGGGATGGCTACACCTTC.

V is TRBV7-2 and J is TRBJ2-7; 13 bases match TRBD2. The CDR3 totals 15 residues. V was pared by 5 bases and J by 2 bases, with 3 bases of the junction left unmatched. Germline CDR1 is SGHTA and CDR2 is FQGNSA. The CDR3 bases are TGTGCCAGCAGCCGGGGACTAGCGGGGACCTACGAGCAGTACTTC. This codes for CASSRGLAGTYEQYF. Full variable domain (outside the CDR3, taken from reference TRBV7-2 and TRBJ2-7): GAGVSQSPSNKVTEKGKDVELRCDPISGHTALYWYRQSLGQGLEFLIYFQGNSAPDKSGLPSDRFSAERTGGSVSTLTIQRTQQEDSAVYLCASSRGLAGTYEQYFGPGTRLTVT.

The gene calls are TRBV11-3 and TRBJ2-7; a weak D match, TRBD1 (6 bases). Per germline, CDR1 SGHNT and CDR2 YENEEA. The CDR3 loop spans 14 amino acids. The V end lost 6 bases, the J end lost 5 bases, and 17 bases lay between the germline ends. CDR3 amino acids: CASSLGQARDEQYF. CDR3 coding DNA: TGTGCCAGCAGTCTGGGACAAGCAAGGGACGAGCAGTACTTC.

This rearrangement joins TRBV2 to TRBJ1-5; D gene ambiguous. The germline V and J ends were trimmed by 6 bases and 7 bases, with 13 bases remaining between them. This CDR3 region has 13 residues. CDR1 is SNHLY, CDR2 FYNNEI, per germline. CDR3 coding DNA: TGTGCCAGCAGCCGGACTGAGGTGCAGCCCCAGCATTTT. This codes for CASSRTEVQPQHF.

CDR3 bases: TGTGCCAGTAGTCTGGGGGGGGTGATTAGGAATCAGCCCCAGCATTTT. As protein: CASSLGGVIRNQPQHF. V gene TRBV19 combines with J gene TRBJ1-5; possibly TRBD1 for D (5 bases). Looked up from germline, CDR1 is LNHDA and CDR2 is SQIVND (reference sequence). CDR3 length: 16 residues. Trimming stripped 5 bases from V and 4 bases from J, with 18 bases between.

The chain employs TRBV7-3 and TRBJ2-3; 8 positions match TRBD2. Germline lookup yields CDR1 SGHTA and CDR2 FQGTGA. CDR3 length: 15 amino acids. Trimming cost V 5 bases and J 5 bases; bases outside gene matches: 9. Here the CDR3 DNA reads TGTGCCAGCAGCCCAAACGGGGGGGCGGAAGATACGCAGTATTTT. It is translated as CASSPNGGAEDTQYF.

V gene TRBV5-1 combines with J gene TRBJ2-7; tentative D call: TRBD2 (5 bases). This CDR3 region has 14 residues. The ends were cut back, 4 bases at V and 3 bases at J, with 14 bases in the middle. Looked up from germline, CDR1 is SGHRS and CDR2 is YFSETQ. The CDR3 DNA reads TGCGCCAGCAGCCCCGGACTGGCAATCTACGAGCAGTACTTC. It encodes CASSPGLAIYEQYF.

The chain carries TRBV5-4 and TRBJ1-1, with 8 bases fitting TRBD1. This CDR3 is built from 18 residues. V shed 0 bases, J shed 2 bases, and the junction held 12 bases outside the gene matches. Germline V CDR1 and CDR2: SGHNT, YYREEE (reference sequence). CDR3 loop: CASSLAIGAGGRNTEAFF. The CDR3 DNA reads as TGTGCCAGCAGCTTGGCCATTGGGGCAGGGGGCCGTAACACTGAAGCTTTCTTT.

This clone was picked up a small number of times. The chain is built from TRBV2 and TRBJ1-3, with D hard to call. V lost 2 bases, J lost 0 bases, and 11 bases lay in between. Germline lookup yields CDR1 SNHLY and CDR2 FYNNEI. The CDR3 is made up of 16 amino acids. CDR3 sequence (DNA): TGTGCCAGCAGTGAAATGCGCGGGTACTCTGGAAACACCATATATTTT. Protein: CASSEMRGYSGNTIYF.

V gene TRBV9 combines with J gene TRBJ2-7; 7 nucleotides line up with TRBD1. The ends lost 4 bases at V and 0 bases at J; junction bases unmatched: 10. The V gene's germline CDR1 is SGDLS and CDR2 YYNGEE. This CDR3 contains 16 residues. CDR3 loop: CASSKGQSASSYEQYF. The CDR3 DNA reads TGTGCCAGCAGCAAGGGACAGTCGGCTAGCTCCTACGAGCAGTACTTC.